The 30 T cell receptor beta chains below all came from one sample that was sequenced in a study of cytotoxic CD8 clonotypes in ibrutinib-treated CLL. Profiling relied on immunoSEQ multiplex PCR, and the TCRdb table lists in-frame clones only, not all of them. The sample includes 160,000 or so clones, 84% of them seen just once. The material was PBMCs, obtained after 24 months of ibrutinib treatment. The receptor source for this set is a human donor with chronic lymphocytic leukemia.

This clone was picked up one time. The V and J genes are TRBV7-3 and TRBJ2-1; perhaps TRBD2 as D (5 bases). Germline CDR1 is SGHTA and CDR2 is FQGTGA. The CDR3 extends over 13 amino acids. V was trimmed by 4 bases and J by 9 bases, leaving 13 bases between them. The CDR3 nucleotides are TGTGCCAGCAGCTCCGGACTGGATCGTGAGCAGTTCTTC. Translated: CASSSGLDREQFF.

The chain combines TRBV6-5 with TRBJ1-2; D might be TRBD1 (5 bases). V dropped 7 bases and J dropped 7 bases, with 13 bases sitting between them. The CDR3 is made up of 12 amino acids. Germline V gene sequence: CDR1 MNHEY, CDR2 SVGAGI. The CDR3 DNA reads as TGTGCCAGCAACGGGCAGGGACGTGGCTACACCTTC. Protein product: CASNGQGRGYTF.

The V call is TRBV5-6, the J call TRBJ2-7; the match to TRBD2 covers 9 bases. Germline-derived CDR1 and CDR2 are SGHDT and YYEEEE. V was pared by 2 bases and J by 3 bases, with 12 bases of the junction left unmatched. The CDR3 runs 17 residues. Here the CDR3 DNA reads TGTGCCAGCAGCTTCCTTGTTCCTAGCGGGATTGGCTACGAGCAGTACTTC. Amino acids: CASSFLVPSGIGYEQYF.

V gene TRBV15 combines with J gene TRBJ1-2, with no clear D. Germline loops: CDR1 LNHNV, CDR2 YYDKDF (reference sequence). This CDR3 is built from 13 residues. V dropped 0 bases and J dropped 4 bases, with 6 bases sitting between them. CDR3 in DNA: TGTGCCACCAGCAGAGAGGTGAGCTATGGCTACACCTTC. This translates into CATSREVSYGYTF. Full variable domain (missing parts from reference TRBV15 and TRBJ1-2): DAMVIQNPRYQVTQFGKPVTLSCSQTLNHNVMYWYQQKSSQAPKLLFHYYDKDFNNEADTPDNFQSRRPNTSFCFLDIRSPGLGDTAMYLCATSREVSYGYTFGSGTRLTVV.

The sample holds one count of this clone. J is TRBJ1-5 and V is TRBV10-1; possible D gene TRBD1, 6 bases. The CDR3 covers 20 residues. Between the trimmed V and J ends, which lost 8 bases and 0 bases, there was a span of 29 bases. From germline, CDR1 is WNHNN and CDR2 SYGVQD (reference sequence). The CDR3 here is CASVGTCASTPPNSNQPQHF. CDR3 nucleotides: TGCGCCAGCGTGGGGACATGTGCTTCAACCCCCCCTAATAGCAATCAGCCCCAGCATTTT.

The CDR3 DNA reads as TGTGCCAGCAGCCCCATGAATAGCGGGCACTACGAGCAGTACTTC. It specifies CASSPMNSGHYEQYF. The chain carries TRBV5-4 and TRBJ2-7, with 7 bases matching TRBD2. This CDR3 contains 15 residues. V was pared by 4 bases and J by 3 bases, with 10 bases of the junction left unmatched. Looked up from germline, CDR1 is SGHNT and CDR2 is YYREEE (reference sequence).

This clone was observed a few times. This rearrangement joins TRBV2 to TRBJ1-5, with TRBD1 matching over 9 bases. The CDR3 totals 15 residues. Germline CDR1 is SNHLY and CDR2 is FYNNEI. Unmatched junction bases numbered 3, after V lost 0 bases and J lost 6 bases. In DNA, the CDR3 is TGTGCCAGCAGTGAAGCGGGACAGGGCAGTCAGCCCCAGCATTTT. Its protein is CASSEAGQGSQPQHF.

This rearrangement joins TRBV21-1 to TRBJ2-2. TRBV21-1 is flagged as a pseudogene. The CDR3 runs to 14 residues. The CDR3 region is CASSQWTNTGELFF. CDR3 nucleotides: TGTGCCAGCAGCCAATGGACGAACACCGGGGAGCTGTTTTTT.

The chain is built from TRBV7-6 and TRBJ2-1; the match to TRBD1 covers 9 bases. Germline CDR1 reads SGHVS; CDR2 reads FNYEAQ. The V and J ends lost 5 bases and 7 bases, in that order; junction bases with no gene match: 6. CDR3 length equals 14 residues. In DNA, the CDR3 is TGTGCCAGCAGCCACCGGGACAGGGAGAATGAGCAGTTCTTC. The encoded protein is CASSHRDRENEQFF.

The chain uses TRBV19 and TRBJ2-7, with 8 positions matching TRBD1. In germline, CDR1 is LNHDA, CDR2 SQIVND (reference sequence). CDR3 length: 15 amino acids. V lost 7 bases to trimming and J lost 0 bases; unmatched junction nucleotides: 8. CDR3 in amino acids: CASTMTGAASYEQYF. CDR3 bases: TGTGCCAGTACCATGACAGGGGCCGCCTCCTACGAGCAGTACTTC.

Only one count was recorded for this clone. The CDR3 loop reads CASSPPTAGTGELFF. Written as DNA, the CDR3 is TGTGCCAGCTCACCGCCAACAGCGGGGACCGGGGAGCTGTTTTTT. The chain employs TRBV18 and TRBJ2-2, with TRBD2 identical over 7 bases. V lost 3 bases and J lost 5; bases outside the gene matches: 6. CDR3 length: 15 amino acids. Germline assignment: CDR1 KGHSH and CDR2 LQKENI.

The chain combines TRBV6-6 with TRBJ1-1, with D maybe TRBD1 (5 bases). The V and J ends lost 2 bases and 8 bases respectively, with 9 bases between them. Germline V gene lookup returns CDR1 MNHNY and CDR2 SVGAGI (reference sequence). This CDR3 has 12 residues. The CDR3 reads CASSYAGLEAFF. Written as DNA, the CDR3 is TGTGCCAGCAGTTACGCAGGGCTAGAAGCTTTCTTT.

This chain links TRBV7-2 with TRBJ1-1; 9 bases map to TRBD1. The germline V gene encodes CDR1 SGHTA and CDR2 FQGNSA. The CDR3 has 15 amino acids. Unmatched junction bases numbered 1, after V lost 2 bases and J lost 0 bases. The CDR3: CASSLRDRVNTEAFF. The CDR3 bases are TGTGCCAGCAGCTTACGGGACAGGGTGAACACTGAAGCTTTCTTT. The full variable domain, rest sourced from reference TRBV7-2 and TRBJ1-1, is GAGVSQSPSNKVTEKGKDVELRCDPISGHTALYWYRQSLGQGLEFLIYFQGNSAPDKSGLPSDRFSAERTGGSVSTLTIQRTQQEDSAVYLCASSLRDRVNTEAFFGQGTRLTVV.

This clone is a singleton in its sample. This sequence joins TRBV6-6 and TRBJ2-7; D gene ambiguous. Trimming left V 2 bases short and J 2 bases short, with 7 bases between. The germline V gene encodes CDR1 MNHNY and CDR2 SVGAGI (reference sequence). The CDR3 totals 13 residues. The CDR3 DNA is TGTGCCAGCAGTTACGGCAGGACCTACGAGCAGTACTTC. This sequence encodes CASSYGRTYEQYF.

The chain combines TRBV30 with TRBJ2-2, with D unresolved. V gave up 0 bases and J gave up 6 bases, with 11 bases separating them. Germline V lookup: CDR1 GTSNPN, CDR2 SVGIG (reference sequence). CDR3 length: 14 amino acids. CDR3 sequence (DNA): TGTGCCTGGAGTGTGGGTCGTCGGCCCGGGGAGCTGTTTTTT. Encoded protein: CAWSVGRRPGELFF.

The V call is TRBV7-8, the J call TRBJ1-2, with 9 bases fitting TRBD1. The CDR3 is made up of 16 amino acids. Germline V gene sequence: CDR1 SGHVS, CDR2 FQNEAQ. The J segment lost 1 base and the V segment lost 3 bases, leaving 6 bases of the junction unmatched. This chain's CDR3 is CASSFQRTGDNYGYTF. CDR3 DNA: TGTGCCAGCAGCTTCCAGAGGACAGGGGATAACTATGGCTACACCTTC.

The chain is built from TRBV27 and TRBJ2-6; 8 bases match TRBD1. From germline, CDR1 is MNHEY and CDR2 SMNVEV (reference sequence). Trimming removed 5 bases from V and 0 bases from J; junction bases left unmatched: 12. CDR3 length: 19 amino acids. The CDR3 DNA sequence: TGTGCCAGCAGTCTTCGACAGGGGACCATGAGCTCTGGGGCCAACGTCCTGACTTTC. It codes for CASSLRQGTMSSGANVLTF.

The chain couples TRBV6-8 to TRBJ1-1, with TRBD1 as a possible D gene (5 bases). Per germline, CDR1 MNHGY and CDR2 SAAAGT. Trimming pared 6 bases from V and 1 base from J, leaving 18 bases between. The length of the CDR3 is 16 residues. The CDR3 DNA is TGTGCCAGCAGCCCACCGGGACGGGAGCCGAACACTGAAGCTTTCTTT. The encoded protein is CASSPPGREPNTEAFF.

The chain is built from TRBV7-3 and TRBJ2-1; D ambiguous. The CDR3 extends over 13 amino acids. V lost 5 bases and J lost 9, with 14 bases in between. Germline V gene sequence: CDR1 SGHTA, CDR2 FQGTGA. DNA for the CDR3: TGTGCCAGCAGCGCCCGAGTACACGGTGAGCAGTTCTTC. Translating gives CASSARVHGEQFF.

J is TRBJ2-1 and V is TRBV6-5; no clear D. CDR1 is MNHEY, CDR2 SVGAGI, per germline. The V end was cut by 2 bases, the J end by 6 bases, with 14 bases between. This CDR3 is 15 amino acids long. In DNA, the CDR3 is TGTGCCAGCAGTTACGGTACAGTATCCCTCAATGAGCAGTTCTTC. Translated, it gives CASSYGTVSLNEQFF.

The V and J genes are TRBV7-9 and TRBJ2-7; TRBD1 matches at 9 bases. The V segment lost 5 bases and the J segment 2 bases; nucleotides outside the gene matches: 4. Germline assignment: CDR1 SEHNR and CDR2 FQNEAQ (reference sequence). CDR3 size: 14 residues. CDR3 in DNA: TGTGCCAGCAGCCCCAGGGACAGGGCCTACGAGCAGTACTTC. Translated: CASSPRDRAYEQYF.

The sample holds one count of this clone. This chain connects TRBV10-3 to TRBJ2-3; D gene unclear. Trimming removed 4 bases at V and 4 bases at J, with 9 bases between. The length of the CDR3 is 13 residues. Germline V lookup: CDR1 ENHRY, CDR2 SYGVKD. CDR3 nucleotide sequence: TGTGCCATCAGTGCAGTTGAGGCAGATACGCAGTATTTT. This encodes CAISAVEADTQYF.

The gene calls are TRBV28 and TRBJ2-1; D uncertain. Germline loops: CDR1 MDHEN, CDR2 SYDVKM. The CDR3 has 15 amino acids. Trimming shortened V by 5 bases and J by 1 base, and 12 bases separated the two germline ends. The CDR3 sequence is CASSPRARSYNEQFF. The CDR3 DNA reads as TGTGCCAGCAGTCCTCGGGCTCGGTCCTACAATGAGCAGTTCTTC.

This clone was seen a handful of times. The chain has TRBV5-4 and TRBJ1-6; D uncertain. V was clipped by 4 bases and J by 0 bases, with 8 bases between them. The CDR3 has 15 residues. CDR1 and CDR2 (germline): SGHNT, YYREEE (reference sequence). Here the CDR3 reads CASSAESSYNSPLHF. The CDR3 nucleotides read TGTGCCAGCAGCGCAGAAAGCTCCTATAATTCACCCCTCCACTTT.

V usage is TRBV23-1 and J usage is TRBJ1-2; 12 bases agree with TRBD1. Being an ORF, TRBV23-1 has a function that is uncertain. The CDR3 spans 17 residues. Unmatched junction bases numbered 12, after V lost 2 bases and J lost 8 bases. The CDR3 is CASSQPGPGQGAQGYTF. Written as DNA, the CDR3 is TGCGCCAGCAGTCAACCAGGGCCGGGACAGGGGGCTCAGGGCTACACCTTC.

Note on this clone: The same CDR3 also results from other DNA sequences found in this sample. The V call is TRBV5-1, the J call TRBJ1-1; a weak D match, TRBD1 (5 bases). CDR1 and CDR2 (germline): SGHRS, YFSETQ. This CDR3 is built from 15 residues. Deletions cut 0 bases from V and 0 bases from J, with 9 bases between. CDR3 region: CASSLVQGMNTEAFF. CDR3 DNA: TGCGCCAGCAGCTTGGTGCAGGGAATGAACACTGAAGCTTTCTTT.

V is TRBV27 and J is TRBJ1-6; D is ambiguous. CDR3 length: 14 residues. V dropped 0 bases and J dropped 4 bases, with 4 bases sitting between them. CDR1 MNHEY and CDR2 SMNVEV come from the germline V gene (reference sequence). For the CDR3, the DNA is TGTGCCAGCAGTTTATCAGGGTATAATTCACCCCTCCACTTT. This encodes CASSLSGYNSPLHF.

The V and J genes are TRBV15 and TRBJ2-1, with D possibly TRBD2 on 6 matching bases. This CDR3 contains 16 residues. CDR1 is LNHNV, CDR2 YYDKDF, per germline (reference sequence). Trimming took 1 base from V and 4 from J, leaving 14 bases between them. This CDR3 reads CATSRAGTPPYNEQFF. The CDR3 DNA is TGTGCCACCAGCAGAGCGGGGACTCCACCATACAATGAGCAGTTCTTC.

This sequence joins TRBV19 and TRBJ1-2, with TRBD1 matching over 7 bases. The trim removed 6 bases at V and 6 bases at J, leaving 7 bases unmatched. The CDR3 is made up of 13 amino acids. Germline V CDR1 and CDR2: LNHDA, SQIVND (reference sequence). CDR3 DNA: TGTGCCAGTAGGACAGGGTGGCAAAATGGCTACACCTTC. This encodes CASRTGWQNGYTF.

This clone has at least ten counts. The CDR3 here is CASSGTQGAPGELFF. The CDR3 coding sequence is TGTGCCAGCAGCGGAACCCAGGGGGCCCCCGGGGAGCTGTTTTTT. The V call is TRBV5-4, the J call TRBJ2-2, with 8 nucleotides matching TRBD1. Germline lookup yields CDR1 SGHNT and CDR2 YYREEE (reference sequence). Trimming took 4 bases from V and 6 from J; bases not matched to a gene: 8. The CDR3 length is 15 residues.